This section outlines one TCR beta chain sequence together with its context. V was cut by 6 bases and J by 6 bases, with 8 bases left in between. Germline V gene lookup returns CDR1 SEHNR and CDR2 FQNEAQ (reference sequence). This CDR3 has 11 residues. This sample was taken from a study of control samples from healthy donors and cancer patients. TCRdb keeps only in-frame clones here, not all; method: immunoSEQ multiplex PCR. The profile shows about 130,000 clones, around nine tenths of them singletons. This TCR was sampled from a man aged 45-65 years in good health. The sequenced material came from blood. The chain joins TRBV7-9 to TRBJ1-1; D is ambiguous. In DNA form, the CDR3 reads TGTGCCAGCAGAGTCGTGGCTGAAGCTTTCTTT. Amino acids: CASRVVAEAFF. Full variable domain (outside the CDR3, taken from reference TRBV7-9 and TRBJ1-1): DTGVSQNPRHKITKRGQNVTFRCDPISEHNRLYWYRQTLGQGPEFLTYFQNEAQLEKSRLLSDRFSAERPKGSFSTLEIQRTEQGDSAMYLCASRVVAEAFFGQGTRLTVV.